This TCR beta chain was observed in a study of blood T cell repertoires in COVID-19. The overall study: Collection of acute and convalescent COVID-19 samples took place in the United States, Italy and Spain. From T cells, B-cell-depleted T cells, or PBMCs came the material, which was cDNA or gDNA.

Study processing details: Scientists estimated how many nucleated cells there were by amplifying reference gene primers. Some clones are missing from TCRdb's copy, which holds only in-frame ones; the method was immunoSEQ multiplex PCR. Clone size and V and J calls were adopted from that table, with D and trimming inferred from the DNA. The sample records tens of thousands of clones, 82% being singletons. This clone is a singleton in its sample. This TCR was recovered from a woman of 80 years or more with acute or convalescent COVID-19. The sample comprised peripheral blood.

This CDR3 is CAWSVFGADGYTF. CDR3 bases: TGTGCCTGGAGTGTATTCGGAGCGGACGGCTACACCTTC. The chain recombines TRBV30 with TRBJ1-2; D is unclear. V lost 0 bases, J lost 8 bases, and 13 bases lay in between. Germline loops: CDR1 GTSNPN, CDR2 SVGIG (reference sequence). The CDR3 consists of 13 residues.